Below are 2 T cell receptor beta chains sequenced from a single sample in a study of shared clonotypes between healthy human individuals (dated by TCRdb to 2020 to 2022). Library preparation used the immunoSEQ multiplex PCR assay. TCRdb mirrors the immuneACCESS table, restricted to in-frame sequences. Some clones are absent from its copies; in checked studies, under half trace to an unresolved V gene, and the reason for the others is unknown. The table for this sample lists about 2,500,000 clones; around nine tenths of them were counted only once. The ten largest make up 0.14% of the sample. Source material: naive CD4+ T cells sorted from blood. The label giving this sample's cell subset or site can be read as: CD45RA+ positively selected. The receptors derive from a man aged 18 to 30 in good health.

The V and J genes are TRBV21-1 and TRBJ2-7; the D call TRBD2 from the table was never checked on the DNA. TRBV21-1 is reported as a pseudogene. The CDR3 is 15 residues long. CDR3 nucleotides: TGTGCCAGCACCCCCACGGCTAGCGGGGGCTACGAGCAGTACTTC. Its translation is CASTPTASGGYEQYF.

Remarks on this clone: At the DNA level, this CDR3 is encoded by other sequences in the same sample as well. This chain joins TRBV10-3 and TRBJ2-3; D remains unclear. This CDR3 has 11 amino acids. Germline loops: CDR1 ENHRY, CDR2 SYGVKD. Between the trimmed V and J ends, which lost 2 bases and 6 bases, there was a span of 3 bases. The CDR3 is CAISELDTQYF. CDR3 nucleotides: TGTGCCATCAGTGAGCTGGATACGCAGTATTTT.